The T cell receptor (beta chain) described here comes from a study of T-cell reconstitution after alpha-beta-depleted transplantation in children. Germline V gene data show CDR1 as SGHTA and CDR2 as FQGTGA. This CDR3 region has 16 residues. V lost 1 base to trimming and J lost 2 bases, with 14 bases between them. During its preparation, the TCRbeta library received unique molecular identifiers. Each CDR3 protein is one row after TCRdb ran MiXCR on the PCR reads. The sample contains fewer than 550,000 distinct CDR3 sequences, roughly an eighth of which appear only once. The TCR was taken from a female patient aged 2-9 years who had a stem cell transplant for aplastic anemia, so the T cells may come from the graft donor. The starting material was PBMCs, mostly from graft donor cells, obtained 180 days after TCRalphabeta/CD19-depleted stem cell transplant. The chain is built from TRBV7-3 and TRBJ1-1, with unresolved D. The CDR3 here is CASSLRRSQENTEAFF. The CDR3, as DNA: TGTGCCAGCAGCTTAAGGCGGAGCCAGGAAAACACTGAAGCTTTCTTT. Full variable domain (missing parts from reference TRBV7-3 and TRBJ1-1): GAGVSQTPSNKVTEKGKYVELRCDPISGHTALYWYRQSLGQGPEFLIYFQGTGAADDSGLPNDRFFAVRPEGSVSTLKIQRTERGDSAVYLCASSLRRSQENTEAFFGQGTRLTVV.